This record concerns one T cell receptor (beta chain) sequence. This specimen comes from a study of blood T cell repertoires in COVID-19. Whole-study context: Both acute and convalescent COVID-19 samples were obtained from the United States, Italy and Spain. PBMCs, B-cell-depleted T cells, or T cells were the source of the cDNA or gDNA that made up the material.

In the source study's methods: Researchers report that nucleated cell counts were estimated from reference gene primer amplification. Profiled with immunoSEQ multiplex PCR; TCRdb holds only in-frame clones, not every one. V and J calls and clone size are as listed in that table; D and trimming were resolved from the DNA. The table has roughly 150,000 clones, around four fifths seen once. Per germline, CDR1 LNHDA and CDR2 SQIVND (reference sequence). The CDR3 is 17 amino acids. Trimming cost V 9 bases and J 0 bases; bases outside gene matches: 10. The chain joins TRBV19 to TRBJ2-6; TRBD1 matches 8 bases. This receptor was identified in a human donor in a cohort sampled during active COVID-19. Sample: peripheral blood. In nucleotides, the CDR3 is TGTGCCAGCACCGGGACAGGTCATTACTCTGGGGCCAACGTCCTGACTTTC. Translating gives CASTGTGHYSGANVLTF.